The 20 T cell receptor beta chains in this list originate from one sample, sequenced in a study of blood T cell repertoires in COVID-19 (dated by TCRdb to the early 2020s). Receptor amplification or capture employed the immunoSEQ multiplex PCR assay. This immuneACCESS table, as held by TCRdb, lists in-frame sequences with V and J called but not all clones. Of the missing ones, under half trace to an unresolved V gene in checked studies; the others have no known cause. The sample yields 95,000 to 150,000 clones; more than 70% were counted once. The top ten clonotypes cover approximately 5% of the sample. The specimen was peripheral blood. The receptors originated from a human donor in a cohort sampled during active COVID-19.

V and J are TRBV12-3 or TRBV12-4 and TRBJ2-7, with D perhaps TRBD1 (6 bases). V was shortened by 5 bases and J by 7 bases, with 12 bases between the two germline ends. CDR3 length: 12 amino acids. The CDR3 DNA sequence: TGTGCCAGCAGTCGGCAGGGGTGGGAGCAGTACTTC. Residues: CASSRQGWEQYF.

This clone was seen only a few times. The chain couples TRBV9 to TRBJ1-5; the match to TRBD1 covers 7 bases. Germline V gene sequence: CDR1 SGDLS, CDR2 YYNGEE. The CDR3 loop spans 13 amino acids. The ends lost 2 bases at V and 7 bases at J; junction bases unmatched: 3. The CDR3 sequence is CASSVSGGQPQHF. In nucleotides, the CDR3 is TGTGCCAGCAGCGTTTCAGGGGGACAGCCCCAGCATTTT.

The chain's CDR3 is CASRRQGGTYEQYF. The CDR3 nucleotides are TGTGCCAGCAGAAGACAGGGGGGCACCTACGAGCAGTACTTC. The chain uses TRBV7-8 and TRBJ2-7, with TRBD1 matching over 9 bases. This CDR3 has 14 amino acids. Germline CDR1 is SGHVS and CDR2 is FQNEAQ. V was pared by 6 bases and J by 2 bases, with 5 bases of the junction left unmatched.

The chain links TRBV5-1 to TRBJ1-5; tentatively, D is TRBD1 (5 bases). V shed 4 bases and J shed 4 bases, with 9 bases lying between them. The CDR3 has 13 residues. In germline, CDR1 is SGHRS, CDR2 YFSETQ. The chain's CDR3 is CASSTDINQPQHF. In DNA form, the CDR3 reads TGCGCCAGCAGCACGGACATAAATCAGCCCCAGCATTTT. The full variable domain, its missing parts supplied by reference TRBV5-1 and TRBJ1-5, is KAGVTQTPRYLIKTRGQQVTLSCSPISGHRSVSWYQQTPGQGLQFLFEYFSETQRNKGNFPGRFSGRQFSNSRSEMNVSTLELGDSALYLCASSTDINQPQHFGDGTRLSIL.

The V call is TRBV7-9, the J call TRBJ2-1, with TRBD2 identical over 7 bases. This CDR3 has 16 residues. CDR1 is SEHNR and CDR2 is FQNEAQ in the germline V gene (reference sequence). V was clipped by 4 bases and J by 7 bases; unmatched bases: 13. CDR3 sequence (DNA): TGTGCCAGCAGCTCCATGGGGGGGAGAGGAAGGAATGAGCAGTTCTTC. This sequence encodes CASSSMGGRGRNEQFF.

V usage is TRBV2 and J usage is TRBJ2-7; no firm D call. The germline V gene encodes CDR1 SNHLY and CDR2 FYNNEI. This CDR3 has 11 amino acids. V was cut by 5 bases and J by 2 bases, with 4 bases left in between. CDR3 residues: CASSPAYEQYF. CDR3 bases: TGTGCCAGCAGTCCAGCCTACGAGCAGTACTTC.

The chain uses TRBV5-4 and TRBJ1-6, with D possibly being TRBD1 (5 bases). Trimming took off 0 bases at V and 7 bases at J, with 14 bases between the two ends. CDR3 length: 16 residues. Germline V gene sequence: CDR1 SGHNT, CDR2 YYREEE (reference sequence). The CDR3 DNA reads as TGTGCCAGCAGCTTGGATCTGGCAGGGCAGAATTCACCCCTCCACTTT. Translated: CASSLDLAGQNSPLHF.

The rearrangement links TRBV10-3 to TRBJ2-1, with D possibly matching TRBD2 (6 bases). CDR1 is ENHRY, CDR2 SYGVKD, per germline. The CDR3 runs to 14 residues. V gave up 3 bases and J gave up 3 bases, with 9 bases separating them. The CDR3 region has the DNA TGTGCCATCAGTGACGGGGGATTCTACAATGAGCAGTTCTTC. It is translated as CAISDGGFYNEQFF.

This chain uses TRBV5-6 with TRBJ2-3; D gene unclear. V gave up 4 bases and J gave up 4 bases, with 7 bases separating them. Germline-derived CDR1 and CDR2 are SGHDT and YYEEEE. The length of the CDR3 is 12 residues. The CDR3 nucleotides read TGTGCCAGCAGCCGTAAGCCAGATACGCAGTATTTT. Protein product: CASSRKPDTQYF.

V gene TRBV7-2 combines with J gene TRBJ1-4; weak D call: TRBD1 (5 bases). Trimming removed 5 bases from V and 8 bases from J, with 18 bases in between. Germline lookup yields CDR1 SGHTA and CDR2 FQGNSA. The CDR3 covers 15 residues. In DNA form, the CDR3 reads TGTGCCAGCAGCCCTATCGGGGGGATCAAGGAAAAACTGTTTTTT. This translates into CASSPIGGIKEKLFF.

V gene TRBV30 combines with J gene TRBJ2-5; 8 bases match TRBD1. Looked up from germline, CDR1 is GTSNPN and CDR2 is SVGIG (reference sequence). The V segment lost 4 bases and the J segment 3 bases; nucleotides outside the gene matches: 16. The CDR3 spans 17 residues. The CDR3 region is CAWNVLGQEDSEETQYF. For the CDR3, the DNA is TGTGCCTGGAACGTCCTGGGACAGGAGGATTCAGAAGAGACCCAGTACTTC.

The rearrangement links TRBV7-9 to TRBJ2-1; 7 bases are shared with TRBD1. Germline V CDR1 and CDR2: SEHNR, FQNEAQ (reference sequence). The CDR3 runs 15 residues. V lost 5 bases and J lost 7; bases outside the gene matches: 11. CDR3: CASSPTGTLLNEQFF. In DNA form, the CDR3 reads TGTGCCAGCAGCCCGACAGGGACGCTTTTGAATGAGCAGTTCTTC.

The chain couples TRBV7-9 to TRBJ2-3, with 7 bases lining up with TRBD2. J gave up 4 bases and V 1 base, and 11 bases lay outside the gene matches. CDR1 is SEHNR and CDR2 is FQNEAQ in the germline V gene (reference sequence). The CDR3 length is 17 residues. The CDR3 protein is CASSLGVGRAVPDTQYF. For the CDR3, the DNA is TGTGCCAGCAGCTTAGGGGTTGGGAGGGCCGTGCCAGATACGCAGTATTTT.

This chain joins TRBV27 and TRBJ1-2; TRBD1 aligns across 8 bases. Germline V gene lookup returns CDR1 MNHEY and CDR2 SMNVEV (reference sequence). Trimming took 6 bases from V and 5 from J; bases not matched to a gene: 8. The CDR3 length is 14 residues. The CDR3 DNA reads as TGTGCCAGCAGCTATGGACAGGGAGGATATGGCTACACCTTC. It yields the protein CASSYGQGGYGYTF.

This chain joins TRBV12-5 and TRBJ1-1; D remains ambiguous. Trimming left V 7 bases short and J 1 base short, with 4 bases between. The CDR3 is made up of 11 amino acids. In germline, CDR1 is LGHNT, CDR2 FRNRAP. This CDR3 is CASVGNTEAFF. In DNA, the CDR3 is TGTGCTAGTGTCGGGAACACTGAAGCTTTCTTT. Variable domain in full (rest from reference TRBV12-5 and TRBJ1-1): DARVTQTPRHKVTEMGQEVTMRCQPILGHNTVFWYRQTMMQGLELLAYFRNRAPLDDSGMPKDRFSAEMPDATLATLKIQPSEPRDSAVYFCASVGNTEAFFGQGTRLTVV.

This chain links TRBV27 with TRBJ1-5; 10 nucleotides match TRBD1. Per germline, CDR1 MNHEY and CDR2 SMNVEV (reference sequence). The J segment lost 1 base and the V segment lost 5 bases, leaving 17 bases of the junction unmatched. This CDR3 spans 20 amino acids. CDR3 loop: CASSQHPGQGRGSSNQPQHF. CDR3 bases: TGTGCCAGCAGTCAACACCCGGGACAGGGGAGGGGTTCGAGCAATCAGCCCCAGCATTTT.

This clone was seen just once. V is TRBV6-1 and J is TRBJ1-3, with TRBD1 matching over 7 bases. CDR3 size: 16 residues. The trim removed 1 base at V and 0 bases at J, leaving 3 bases unmatched. The germline gives CDR1 MNHNS, CDR2 SASEGT. CDR3 sequence reads: CASSEVGDSSGNTIYF. The CDR3, as DNA: TGTGCCAGCAGTGAAGTAGGGGACAGCTCTGGAAACACCATATATTTT.

The rearrangement links TRBV7-2 to TRBJ1-1; tentatively, D is TRBD1 (6 bases). CDR1 is SGHTA, CDR2 FQGNSA, per germline. V was cut by 10 bases and J by 1 base, with 16 bases left in between. The CDR3 covers 14 residues. As DNA, the CDR3 is TGTGCCACCCGGGACGGGACATCGAACACTGAAGCTTTCTTT. This translates into CATRDGTSNTEAFF.

This clone has only one observation. The chain has TRBV9 and TRBJ2-6, with D perhaps matching TRBD1 (5 bases). Germline lookup yields CDR1 SGDLS and CDR2 YYNGEE. Trimming removed 5 bases from V and 4 bases from J, with 16 bases in between. The CDR3 is made up of 16 amino acids. The DNA of the CDR3 is TGTGCCAGCAGAGACAGTAATTCTGAAGGGGCCAACGTCCTGACTTTC. Its protein product is CASRDSNSEGANVLTF.

CDR3: CASSERSRGSFSEQYF. DNA for the CDR3: TGTGCCAGCAGTGAACGGTCGAGGGGGTCTTTCTCCGAGCAGTACTTC. The V call is TRBV6-1, the J call TRBJ2-7; tentative D call: TRBD1 (6 bases). This CDR3 is built from 16 residues. Trimming removed 2 bases from V and 6 bases from J, with 20 bases in between. Germline values: CDR1 MNHNS, CDR2 SASEGT.